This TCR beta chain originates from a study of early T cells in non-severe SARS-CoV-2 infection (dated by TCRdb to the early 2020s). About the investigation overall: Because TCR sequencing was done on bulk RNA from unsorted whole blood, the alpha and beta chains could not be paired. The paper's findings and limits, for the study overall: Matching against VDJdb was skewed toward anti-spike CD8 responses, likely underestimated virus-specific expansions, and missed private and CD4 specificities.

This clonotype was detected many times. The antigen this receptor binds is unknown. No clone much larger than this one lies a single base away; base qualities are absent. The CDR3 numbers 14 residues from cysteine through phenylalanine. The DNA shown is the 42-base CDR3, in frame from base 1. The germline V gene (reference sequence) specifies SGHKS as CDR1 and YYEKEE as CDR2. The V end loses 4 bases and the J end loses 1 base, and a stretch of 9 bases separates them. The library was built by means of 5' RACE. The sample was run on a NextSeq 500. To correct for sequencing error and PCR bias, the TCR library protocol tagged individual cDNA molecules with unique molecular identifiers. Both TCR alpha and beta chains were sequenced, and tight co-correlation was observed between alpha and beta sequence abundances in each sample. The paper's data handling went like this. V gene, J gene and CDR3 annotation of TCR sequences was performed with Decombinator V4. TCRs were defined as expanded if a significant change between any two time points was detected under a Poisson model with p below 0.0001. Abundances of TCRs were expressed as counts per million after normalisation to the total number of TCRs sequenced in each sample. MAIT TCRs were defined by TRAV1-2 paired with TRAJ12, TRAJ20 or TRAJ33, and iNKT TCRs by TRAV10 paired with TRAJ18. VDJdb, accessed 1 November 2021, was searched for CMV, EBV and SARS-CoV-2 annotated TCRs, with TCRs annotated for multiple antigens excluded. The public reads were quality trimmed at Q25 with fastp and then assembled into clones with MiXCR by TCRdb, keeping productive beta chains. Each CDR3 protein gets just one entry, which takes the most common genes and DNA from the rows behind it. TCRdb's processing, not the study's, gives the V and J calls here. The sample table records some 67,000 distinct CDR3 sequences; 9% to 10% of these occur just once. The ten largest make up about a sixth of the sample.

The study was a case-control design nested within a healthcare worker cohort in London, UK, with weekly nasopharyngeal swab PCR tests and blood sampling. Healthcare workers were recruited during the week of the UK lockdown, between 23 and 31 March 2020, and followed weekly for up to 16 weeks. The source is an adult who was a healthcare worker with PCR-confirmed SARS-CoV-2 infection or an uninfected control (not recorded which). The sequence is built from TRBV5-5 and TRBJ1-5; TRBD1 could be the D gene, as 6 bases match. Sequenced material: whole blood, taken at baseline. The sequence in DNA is TGTGCCAGCAGCCGGACAGTGAGCAATCAGCCCCAGCATTTT. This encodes CASSRTVSNQPQHF.